These 20 T cell receptor beta chains originate from one sample sequenced in a study of cytomegalovirus exposure and HLA in healthy donors. Primers included in the PCR were 60 Vbeta and 13 Jbeta primers. The table came from immunoSEQ multiplex PCR; TCRdb's copy has only in-frame clones and leaves some out. This table holds some 130,000 clones, around four fifths found once. Material: PBMCs. Receptors were obtained from a man between 25 and 39 years old in good health.

This clone was recorded only once. The rearrangement links TRBV20-1 to TRBJ2-1; D is unresolved. The CDR3 sequence is 9 residues long. CDR1 DFQATT and CDR2 SNEGSKA come from the germline V gene (reference sequence). V was trimmed by 3 bases and J by 10 bases, leaving 4 bases between them. The CDR3 loop is CSARREQFF. CDR3 sequence (DNA): TGCAGTGCTAGGCGCGAGCAGTTCTTC.

The chain has TRBV7-9 and TRBJ1-2, with TRBD1 identical over 9 bases. The germline CDR1 and CDR2 sequences are SEHNR and FQNEAQ (reference sequence). The CDR3 is 15 residues long. The J segment lost 8 bases and the V segment lost 5 bases, leaving 12 bases of the junction unmatched. This CDR3 is CASSTNKRTGAGYTF. DNA for the CDR3: TGTGCCAGCAGCACAAACAAAAGGACAGGGGCGGGCTACACCTTC.

V usage is TRBV11-3 and J usage is TRBJ1-1; TRBD1 might be the D (5 bases). CDR1 and CDR2 (germline): SGHNT, YENEEA. The length of the CDR3 is 14 residues. Trimming cost V 6 bases and J 3 bases, with 14 bases left between them. The chain's CDR3 is CASRTAGLDTEAFF. CDR3 nucleotide sequence: TGTGCCAGCAGGACTGCAGGGTTGGACACTGAAGCTTTCTTT. Using reference TRBV11-3 and TRBJ1-1 for the parts outside the CDR3, the full variable domain is EAGVVQSPRYKIIEKKQPVAFWCNPISGHNTLYWYLQNLGQGPELLIRYENEEAVDDSQLPKDRFSAERLKGVDSTLKIQPAELGDSAVYLCASRTAGLDTEAFFGQGTRLTVV.

V and J are TRBV12-5 and TRBJ2-7; TRBD1 matches 7 bases. With V trimmed by 4 bases and J by 2 bases, 8 bases remained unmatched. CDR1 is LGHNT, CDR2 FRNRAP, per germline. The CDR3 loop spans 15 amino acids. The DNA for the CDR3 is TGTGCTAGTGGTTCCGTCCGACAGGGCCCCTACGAGCAGTACTTC. Amino acids: CASGSVRQGPYEQYF.

The genes are TRBV4-1 and TRBJ2-4; a weak D match, TRBD2 (6 bases). V was pared by 0 bases and J by 0 bases, with 12 bases between. The CDR3 is made up of 17 amino acids. Germline CDR1 MGHRA, CDR2 YSYEKL. The CDR3 is CASSQDSLAIAKNIQYF. Here the CDR3 DNA reads TGCGCCAGCAGCCAAGATAGCCTAGCGATAGCCAAAAACATTCAGTACTTC.

This rearrangement joins TRBV10-3 to TRBJ2-7, with 7 bases matching TRBD2. CDR1 and CDR2 (germline): ENHRY, SYGVKD. The CDR3 is made up of 16 amino acids. V was pared by 8 bases and J by 3 bases, with 16 bases of the junction left unmatched. CDR3 protein: CAISSRGLTPDYEQYF. As DNA, the CDR3 is TGTGCCATCTCCTCGAGGGGACTAACGCCCGACTACGAGCAGTACTTC.

About this clone itself: Lacking the conserved final phenylalanine or tryptophan, this CDR3 likely reflects a read error. The rearrangement uses TRBV13 and TRBJ1-2, with 9 positions matching TRBD1. Germline V gene lookup returns CDR1 PRHDT and CDR2 FYEKMQ (reference sequence). The V segment lost 5 bases and the J segment 4 bases; nucleotides outside the gene matches: 5. CDR3 length equals 14 residues. CDR3 in DNA: TGTGCCAGCAGCGACGGGACAGGGCTCTATGGCTACACCTCC. Translated: CASSDGTGLYGYTS.

The chain combines TRBV18 with TRBJ2-5; tentative D call: TRBD2 (6 bases). This CDR3 contains 14 residues. Per the germline V gene, CDR1 is KGHSH and CDR2 is LQKENI. Trimming pared 4 bases from V and 10 bases from J, leaving 19 bases between. The CDR3 region has the DNA TGTGCCAGCTCACAGCGGGTAGACTCGAGGGACCAGTACTTC. Its translation: CASSQRVDSRDQYF. Using reference TRBV18 and TRBJ2-5 for the parts outside the CDR3, the full variable domain is NAGVMQNPRHLVRRRGQEARLRCSPMKGHSHVYWYRQLPEEGLKFMVYLQKENIIDESGMPKERFSAEFPKEGPSILRIQQVVRGDSAAYFCASSQRVDSRDQYFGPGTRLLVL.

A word on this clone: The junction does not match germline at one end; this may be a read error. The rearrangement uses TRBV28 and TRBJ2-1; 7 bases fit TRBD2. There are 12 residues in the CDR3. CDR1 MDHEN and CDR2 SYDVKM come from the germline V gene. As DNA, the CDR3 is TGTGCCAGCAGTCTACTAGCGAGGGAGCGGTTCTTC. Translation: CASSLLARERFF.

The chain has TRBV27 and TRBJ2-2; TRBD1 might be the D (5 bases). Germline V gene sequence: CDR1 MNHEY, CDR2 SMNVEV (reference sequence). V shed 3 bases and J shed 4 bases, with 12 bases lying between them. The CDR3 loop spans 15 amino acids. CDR3 protein: CASSFERGATGELFF. The CDR3 nucleotides are TGTGCCAGCAGTTTTGAGCGTGGGGCCACCGGGGAGCTGTTTTTT.

This clone was observed a single time. The chain has TRBV5-6 and TRBJ2-1, with a tentative D call TRBD1 (6 bases). Trimming pared 6 bases from V and 7 bases from J, leaving 23 bases between. CDR3 length: 16 residues. CDR1 and CDR2 (germline): SGHDT, YYEEEE. CDR3 DNA sequence: TGTGCCAGCAACGCCCTGGAGCCAGGGGACCGAAATGAGCAGTTCTTC. Translating it yields CASNALEPGDRNEQFF.

The V call is TRBV6-1, the J call TRBJ1-2; 9 nucleotides match TRBD1. The CDR3 is made up of 15 amino acids. Germline V gene data show CDR1 as MNHNS and CDR2 as SASEGT. The trim removed 2 bases at V and 4 bases at J, leaving 5 bases unmatched. The CDR3 DNA reads as TGTGCCAGCAGTGAATTGACAGGGGGTATCTATGGCTACACCTTC. The encoded protein is CASSELTGGIYGYTF.

The chain has TRBV7-9 and TRBJ2-1, with unresolved D. V was clipped by 0 bases and J by 3 bases, with 6 bases between them. The CDR3 spans 14 residues. Germline CDR1 and CDR2: SEHNR and FQNEAQ (reference sequence). The CDR3 DNA reads as TGTGCCAGCAGCTTAGCTGGCAGCTACAATGAGCAGTTCTTC. This encodes CASSLAGSYNEQFF.

The table lists this clone with a count of one. The chain uses TRBV6-5 and TRBJ1-2; TRBD1 aligns across 7 bases. In germline, CDR1 is MNHEY, CDR2 SVGAGI. The CDR3 has 14 amino acids. The J segment lost 8 bases and the V segment lost 4 bases, leaving 10 bases of the junction unmatched. As DNA, the CDR3 is TGTGCCAGCAGTTCGACAGGGCAGCCTTTAGGCTACACCTTC. Translated, it gives CASSSTGQPLGYTF.

The genes are TRBV19 and TRBJ1-1; 11 bases are a match to TRBD1. V trimming: 3 bases; J trimming: 7 bases; junction bases outside the gene matches: 1. Germline loops: CDR1 LNHDA, CDR2 SQIVND (reference sequence). The CDR3 covers 13 residues. This CDR3 reads CASSMGQGVEAFF. DNA of the CDR3: TGTGCCAGTAGTATGGGACAGGGGGTTGAAGCTTTCTTT. Looking up the rest from reference TRBV19 and TRBJ1-1 gives the full variable domain: DGGITQSPKYLFRKEGQNVTLSCEQNLNHDAMYWYRQDPGQGLRLIYYSQIVNDFQKGDIAEGYSVSREKKESFPLTVTSAQKNPTAFYLCASSMGQGVEAFFGQGTRLTVV.

This chain's CDR3 is CASSLGANLEQFF. The CDR3 nucleotides are TGTGCCAGCAGCTTGGGAGCCAATCTTGAGCAGTTCTTC. V usage is TRBV5-6 and J usage is TRBJ2-1; no firm D call. The V gene lost 0 bases and the J gene lost 9 bases, with 10 bases spanning the gap. The germline V gene encodes CDR1 SGHDT and CDR2 YYEEEE. This CDR3 is built from 13 residues.

The chain combines TRBV27 with TRBJ1-2; perhaps TRBD1 as D (5 bases). This CDR3 is built from 18 residues. The ends were cut back, 2 bases at V and 5 bases at J, with 24 bases in the middle. Germline CDR1 reads MNHEY; CDR2 reads SMNVEV (reference sequence). CDR3 residues: CASSLKPPSRAQGYGYTF. CDR3 in DNA: TGTGCCAGCAGTTTAAAGCCCCCCAGCAGGGCCCAGGGATATGGCTACACCTTC.

This chain uses TRBV28 with TRBJ2-1, with 8 bases matching TRBD2. The CDR3 is 16 amino acids. Germline CDR1 MDHEN, CDR2 SYDVKM. The junction had 15 bases not matched to a gene; V was cut back by 5 bases and J by 9 bases. CDR3 region: CASSPRRGLAVSEQFF. The CDR3 region has the DNA TGTGCCAGCAGTCCCAGACGCGGACTAGCTGTATCTGAGCAGTTCTTC.

J is TRBJ1-3 and V is TRBV9, with 7 bases fitting TRBD1. The germline gives CDR1 SGDLS, CDR2 YYNGEE. V dropped 5 bases and J dropped 4; count of bases not matched to a gene: 6. This CDR3 is built from 14 residues. The DNA for the CDR3 is TGTGCCAGCAGTTTGACAGGGCCCGGAAACACCATATATTTT. This encodes CASSLTGPGNTIYF.

V usage is TRBV27 and J usage is TRBJ2-5; D is possibly TRBD2 (6 bases). Germline V gene data show CDR1 as MNHEY and CDR2 as SMNVEV (reference sequence). The CDR3 sequence is 14 residues long. Trimming pared 8 bases from V and 7 bases from J, leaving 20 bases between. The chain's CDR3 is CASSPGAYSGTQYF. CDR3 sequence (DNA): TGTGCCAGCTCTCCCGGGGCCTATAGCGGGACCCAGTACTTC.